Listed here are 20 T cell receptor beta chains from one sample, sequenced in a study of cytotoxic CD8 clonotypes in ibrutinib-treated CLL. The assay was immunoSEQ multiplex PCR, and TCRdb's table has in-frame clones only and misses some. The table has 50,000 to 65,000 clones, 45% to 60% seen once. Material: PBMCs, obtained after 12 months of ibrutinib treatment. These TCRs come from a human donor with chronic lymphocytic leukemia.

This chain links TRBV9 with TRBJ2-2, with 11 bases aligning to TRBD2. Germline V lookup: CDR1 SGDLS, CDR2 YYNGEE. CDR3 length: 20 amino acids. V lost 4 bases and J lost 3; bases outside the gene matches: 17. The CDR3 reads CASSPLLGLAGWMDTGELFF. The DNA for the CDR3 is TGTGCCAGCAGCCCCCTACTTGGACTAGCGGGTTGGATGGACACCGGGGAGCTGTTTTTT.

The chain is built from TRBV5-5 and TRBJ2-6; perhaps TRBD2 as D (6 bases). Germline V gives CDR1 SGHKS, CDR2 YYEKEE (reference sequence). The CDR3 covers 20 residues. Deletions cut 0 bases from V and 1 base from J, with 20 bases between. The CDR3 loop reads CASSLASGGDPLSGANVLTF. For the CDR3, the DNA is TGTGCCAGCAGCTTGGCCTCGGGCGGGGACCCACTATCTGGGGCCAACGTCCTGACTTTC.

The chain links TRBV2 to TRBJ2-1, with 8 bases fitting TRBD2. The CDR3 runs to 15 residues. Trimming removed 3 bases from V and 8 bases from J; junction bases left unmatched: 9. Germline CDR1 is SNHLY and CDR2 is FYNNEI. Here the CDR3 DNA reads TGTGCCAGCAGTGATAGTAGCGGGGTTGGGGATGAGCAGTTCTTC. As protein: CASSDSSGVGDEQFF. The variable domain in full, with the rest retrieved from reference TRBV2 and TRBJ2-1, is EPEVTQTPSHQVTQMGQEVILRCVPISNHLYFYWYRQILGQKVEFLVSFYNNEISEKSEIFDDQFSVERPDGSNFTLKIRSTKLEDSAMYFCASSDSSGVGDEQFFGPGTRLTVL.

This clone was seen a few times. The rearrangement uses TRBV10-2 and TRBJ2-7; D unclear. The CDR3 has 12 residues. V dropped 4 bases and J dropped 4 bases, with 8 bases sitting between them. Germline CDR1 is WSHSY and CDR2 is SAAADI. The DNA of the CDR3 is TGCGCCAGCAGTGCCGGTGGGTACGAGCAGTACGTC. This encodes CASSAGGYEQYV.

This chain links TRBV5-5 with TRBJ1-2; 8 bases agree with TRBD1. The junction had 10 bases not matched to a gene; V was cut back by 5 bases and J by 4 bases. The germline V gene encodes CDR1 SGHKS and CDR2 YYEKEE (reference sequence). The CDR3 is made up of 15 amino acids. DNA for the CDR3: TGTGCCAGCAGTTTCCTCCTGGACAGGGCCTATGGCTACACCTTC. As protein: CASSFLLDRAYGYTF. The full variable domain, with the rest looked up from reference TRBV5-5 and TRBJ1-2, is DAGVTQSPTHLIKTRGQQVTLRCSPISGHKSVSWYQQVLGQGPQFIFQYYEKEERGRGNFPDRFSARQFPNYSSELNVNALLLGDSALYLCASSFLLDRAYGYTFGSGTRLTVV.

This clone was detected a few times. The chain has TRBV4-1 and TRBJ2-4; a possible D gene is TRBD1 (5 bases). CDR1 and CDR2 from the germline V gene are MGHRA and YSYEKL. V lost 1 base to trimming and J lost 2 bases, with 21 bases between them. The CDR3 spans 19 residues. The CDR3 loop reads CASSQGTDTHVLTKNIQYF. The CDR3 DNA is TGCGCCAGCAGCCAAGGGACGGACACTCATGTCCTGACCAAAAACATTCAGTACTTC.

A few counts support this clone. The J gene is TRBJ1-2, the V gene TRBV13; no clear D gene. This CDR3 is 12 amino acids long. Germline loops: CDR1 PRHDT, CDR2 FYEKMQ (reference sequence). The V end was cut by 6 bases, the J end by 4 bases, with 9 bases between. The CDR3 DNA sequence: TGTGCCAGCAGTGATACCAGCTATGGCTACACCTTC. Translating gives CASSDTSYGYTF. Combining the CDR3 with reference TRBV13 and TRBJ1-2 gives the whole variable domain AAGVIQSPRHLIKEKRETATLKCYPIPRHDTVYWYQQGPGQDPQFLISFYEKMQSDKGSIPDRFSAQQFSDYHSELNMSSLELGDSALYFCASSDTSYGYTFGSGTRLTVV.

DNA of the CDR3: TGTGCCAGCAGCCAAGGGGTCGGGGCCAACTATGGCTACACCTTC. Encoded protein: CASSQGVGANYGYTF. The chain employs TRBV27 and TRBJ1-2, with TRBD1 as a possible D gene (5 bases). V gave up 6 bases and J gave up 2 bases, with 16 bases separating them. CDR3 length: 15 residues. CDR1 is MNHEY and CDR2 is SMNVEV in the germline V gene (reference sequence).

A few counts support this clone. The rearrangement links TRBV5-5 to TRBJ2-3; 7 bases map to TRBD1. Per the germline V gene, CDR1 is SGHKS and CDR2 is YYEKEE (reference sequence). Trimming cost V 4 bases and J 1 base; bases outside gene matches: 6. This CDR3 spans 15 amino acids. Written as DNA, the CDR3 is TGTGCCAGCAGCGCCGGACAGGCCCGCACAGATACGCAGTATTTT. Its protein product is CASSAGQARTDTQYF.

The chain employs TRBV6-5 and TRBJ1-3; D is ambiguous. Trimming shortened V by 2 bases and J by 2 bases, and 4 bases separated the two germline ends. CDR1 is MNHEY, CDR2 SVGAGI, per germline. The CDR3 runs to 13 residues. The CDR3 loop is CASSYQAGNTIYF. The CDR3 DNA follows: TGTGCCAGCAGTTACCAAGCTGGAAACACCATATATTTT.

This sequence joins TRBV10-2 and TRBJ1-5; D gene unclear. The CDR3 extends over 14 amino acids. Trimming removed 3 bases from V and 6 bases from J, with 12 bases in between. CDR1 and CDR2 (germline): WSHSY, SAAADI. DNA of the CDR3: TGCGCCAGCAGTGAATTTGGGGTAGGTCAGCCCCAGCATTTT. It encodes CASSEFGVGQPQHF.

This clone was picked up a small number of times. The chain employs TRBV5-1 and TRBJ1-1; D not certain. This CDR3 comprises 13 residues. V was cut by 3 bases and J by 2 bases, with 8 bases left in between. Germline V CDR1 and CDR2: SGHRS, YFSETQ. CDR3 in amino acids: CASSSQLNTEAFF. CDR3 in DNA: TGCGCCAGCAGCTCTCAGCTTAACACTGAAGCTTTCTTT.

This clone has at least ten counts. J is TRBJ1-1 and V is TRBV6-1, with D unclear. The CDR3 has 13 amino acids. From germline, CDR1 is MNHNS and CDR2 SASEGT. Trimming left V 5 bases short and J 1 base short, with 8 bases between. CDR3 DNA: TGTGCCAGCAGTAGTGGACCGAACACTGAAGCTTTCTTT. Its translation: CASSSGPNTEAFF.

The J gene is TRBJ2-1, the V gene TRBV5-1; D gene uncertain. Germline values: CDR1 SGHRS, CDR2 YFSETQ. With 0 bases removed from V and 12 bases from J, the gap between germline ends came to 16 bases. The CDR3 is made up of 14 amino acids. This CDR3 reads CASSLALITERQFF. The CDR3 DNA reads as TGCGCCAGCAGCTTGGCCCTAATCACGGAAAGGCAGTTCTTC.

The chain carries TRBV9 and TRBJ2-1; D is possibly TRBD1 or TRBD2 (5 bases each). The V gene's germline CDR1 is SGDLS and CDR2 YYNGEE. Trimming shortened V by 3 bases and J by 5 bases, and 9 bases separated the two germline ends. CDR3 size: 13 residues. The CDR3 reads CASSAGPNNEQFF. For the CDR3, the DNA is TGTGCCAGCAGCGCGGGACCGAACAATGAGCAGTTCTTC.

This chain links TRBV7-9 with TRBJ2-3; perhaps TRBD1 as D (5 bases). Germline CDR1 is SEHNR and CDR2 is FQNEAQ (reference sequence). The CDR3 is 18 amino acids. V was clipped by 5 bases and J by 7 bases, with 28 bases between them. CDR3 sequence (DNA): TGTGCCAGCAGCCACCACAGGAACAGCGTTTGGTTACCAAATACGCAGTATTTT. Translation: CASSHHRNSVWLPNTQYF.

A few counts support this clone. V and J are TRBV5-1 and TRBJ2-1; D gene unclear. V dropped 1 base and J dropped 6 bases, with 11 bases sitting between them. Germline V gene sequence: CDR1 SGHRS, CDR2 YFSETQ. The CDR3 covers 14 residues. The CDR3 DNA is TGCGCCAGCAGCTTGTCCCTAGTCCCCAATGAGCAGTTCTTC. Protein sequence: CASSLSLVPNEQFF.

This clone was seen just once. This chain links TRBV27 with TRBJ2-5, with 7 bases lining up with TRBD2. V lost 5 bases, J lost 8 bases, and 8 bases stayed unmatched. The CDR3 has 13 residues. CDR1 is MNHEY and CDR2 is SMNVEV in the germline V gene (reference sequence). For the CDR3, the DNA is TGTGCCAGCAGTCTAGCGGACAAGAGAACCCAGTACTTC. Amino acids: CASSLADKRTQYF.

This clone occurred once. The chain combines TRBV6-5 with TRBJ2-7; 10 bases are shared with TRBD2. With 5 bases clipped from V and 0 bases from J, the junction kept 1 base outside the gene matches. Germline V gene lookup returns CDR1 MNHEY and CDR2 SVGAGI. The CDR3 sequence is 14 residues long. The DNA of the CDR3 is TGTGCCAGCAGTCCTAGCGGGAGCTCCTACGAGCAGTACTTC. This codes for CASSPSGSSYEQYF.

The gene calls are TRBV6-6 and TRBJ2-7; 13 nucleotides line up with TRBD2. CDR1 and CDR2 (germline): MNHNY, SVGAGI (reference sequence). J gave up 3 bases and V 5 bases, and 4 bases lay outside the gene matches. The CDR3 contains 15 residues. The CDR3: CASSKLAGGLYEQYF. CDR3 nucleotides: TGTGCCAGCAGTAAACTAGCGGGAGGGCTCTACGAGCAGTACTTC.